These 11 T cell receptor beta chains originate from one sample sequenced in a study of control samples from healthy donors and cancer patients. TCRdb keeps only in-frame clones here, not all; method: immunoSEQ multiplex PCR. The sample lists approximately 97,000 clones; about 91% were seen once. The specimen sequenced was blood. Receptors were obtained from a woman younger than 35 in good health.

The rearrangement links TRBV30 to TRBJ2-7; 11 bases are a match to TRBD2. Trimming cost V 1 base and J 3 bases; bases outside gene matches: 5. Germline CDR1 reads GTSNPN; CDR2 reads SVGIG (reference sequence). The CDR3 loop spans 15 amino acids. As DNA, the CDR3 is TGTGCCTGGAGTGAGGGGCTAGCGGGGGGCTACGAGCAGTACTTC. Translated, it gives CAWSEGLAGGYEQYF.

The chain joins TRBV7-9 to TRBJ1-5; no firm D call. CDR1 and CDR2 from the germline V gene are SEHNR and FQNEAQ (reference sequence). This CDR3 has 13 amino acids. The V gene lost 3 bases and the J gene lost 5 bases, with 8 bases spanning the gap. DNA of the CDR3: TGTGCCAGCAGCTTTCGTGAGGATCAGCCCCAGCATTTT. Its translation is CASSFREDQPQHF.

The CDR3 sequence is CASRRVTGQPQHF. For the CDR3, the DNA is TGTGCCAGCAGAAGGGTGACTGGTCAGCCCCAGCATTTT. The V and J genes are TRBV27 and TRBJ1-5; D is ambiguous. Trimming took off 6 bases at V and 6 bases at J, with 12 bases between the two ends. The CDR3 sequence is 13 residues long. From germline, CDR1 is MNHEY and CDR2 SMNVEV (reference sequence).

The chain couples TRBV11-3 to TRBJ2-1; 9 nucleotides match TRBD1. This CDR3 contains 14 residues. The germline V gene has CDR1 SGHNT and CDR2 YENEEA. The J segment lost 10 bases and the V segment lost 4 bases, leaving 8 bases of the junction unmatched. The CDR3 nucleotides are TGTGCCAGCAGCTCCCCCGGGACAGGGCCAGAGCAGTTCTTC. Its translation is CASSSPGTGPEQFF.

The chain is built from TRBV27 and TRBJ2-7; possible D gene TRBD1, 5 bases. CDR3 length: 16 amino acids. Trimming pared 5 bases from V and 1 base from J, leaving 18 bases between. Per the germline V gene, CDR1 is MNHEY and CDR2 is SMNVEV (reference sequence). In DNA, the CDR3 is TGTGCCAGCAGTACTTATCGCAGGGAATTATCCTACGAGCAGTACTTC. It encodes CASSTYRRELSYEQYF.

As DNA, the CDR3 is TGTGCCAGCAGTGAAATGGGAGATGGCTACACCTTC. Its protein product is CASSEMGDGYTF. This sequence joins TRBV6-1 and TRBJ1-2; D call uncertain. Trimming took off 2 bases at V and 6 bases at J, with 7 bases between the two ends. The germline V gene has CDR1 MNHNS and CDR2 SASEGT. The CDR3 has 12 residues.

V usage is TRBV3-1 (or the pseudogene TRBV3-2) and J usage is TRBJ2-5; D remains ambiguous. Trimming pared 4 bases from V and 5 bases from J, leaving 14 bases between. Germline CDR1 and CDR2: LGHDT and YNNKEL (reference sequence). This CDR3 is built from 14 residues. CDR3 in amino acids: CASSLVGSVETQYF. In nucleotides, the CDR3 is TGTGCCAGCAGCCTAGTGGGTTCAGTTGAGACCCAGTACTTC.

The chain uses TRBV3-1 (or the pseudogene TRBV3-2) and TRBJ2-7, with 10 bases identical to TRBD1. The CDR3 extends over 13 amino acids. Per the germline V gene, CDR1 is LGHDT and CDR2 is YNNKEL (reference sequence). V dropped 8 bases and J dropped 7; count of bases not matched to a gene: 8. Here the CDR3 DNA reads TGTGCCAGCCTACGGACAGGGGGGGGTGAGCAGTACTTC. Its translation: CASLRTGGGEQYF.

The rearrangement links TRBV6-5 to TRBJ2-5, with D perhaps matching TRBD1 (6 bases). The CDR3 spans 14 residues. The V end was cut by 8 bases, the J end by 1 base, with 14 bases between. Germline V gene data show CDR1 as MNHEY and CDR2 as SVGAGI. The CDR3 DNA sequence: TGTGCCAGCGTAAGTAGGACAGCCCAAGAGACCCAGTACTTC. Translating gives CASVSRTAQETQYF.

V and J are TRBV18 and TRBJ1-5; possibly TRBD1 for D (6 bases). CDR1 is KGHSH, CDR2 LQKENI, per germline. The CDR3 covers 14 residues. V was trimmed by 4 bases and J by 4 bases, leaving 11 bases between them. The CDR3 here is CASSLRQENQPQHF. The CDR3 bases are TGTGCCAGCTCACTAAGACAGGAGAATCAGCCCCAGCATTTT.

This clone was observed a single time. V usage is TRBV6-2 or TRBV6-3 and J usage is TRBJ2-7; 10 nucleotides line up with TRBD2. Germline values: CDR1 MNHEY, CDR2 SVGEGT. CDR3 length equals 15 residues. V lost 6 bases to trimming and J lost 1 base; unmatched junction nucleotides: 6. CDR3 nucleotides: TGTGCCAGCAGCCTACTAGCGGGACCGTCCTACGAGCAGTACTTC. Protein: CASSLLAGPSYEQYF.